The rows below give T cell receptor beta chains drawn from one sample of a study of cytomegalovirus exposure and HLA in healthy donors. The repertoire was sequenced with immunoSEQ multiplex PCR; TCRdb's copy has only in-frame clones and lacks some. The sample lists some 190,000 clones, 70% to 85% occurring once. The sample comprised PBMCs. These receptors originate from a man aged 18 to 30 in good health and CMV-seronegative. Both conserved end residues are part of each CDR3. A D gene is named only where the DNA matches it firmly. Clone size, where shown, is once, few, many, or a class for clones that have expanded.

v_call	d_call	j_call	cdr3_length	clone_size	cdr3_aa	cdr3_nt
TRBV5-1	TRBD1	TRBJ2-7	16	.	CASSLPLRTGDYEQYF	TGCGCCAGCAGCTTGCCCCTAAGGACAGGGGACTACGAGCAGTACTTC
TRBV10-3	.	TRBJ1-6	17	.	CAISERRETKYNSPLHF	TGTGCCATCAGTGAGAGGCGAGAGACTAAGTATAATTCACCCCTCCACTTT
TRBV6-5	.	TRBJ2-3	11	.	CASSSLDTQYF	TGTGCCAGCAGTTCCTTAGATACGCAGTATTTT
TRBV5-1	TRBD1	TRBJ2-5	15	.	CASSPGTERAETQYF	TGCGCCAGCAGCCCCGGGACAGAGAGAGCGGAGACCCAGTACTTC
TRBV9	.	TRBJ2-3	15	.	CASSVGGGPRGTQYF	TGTGCCAGCAGCGTAGGGGGGGGCCCTAGGGGAACGCAGTATTTT
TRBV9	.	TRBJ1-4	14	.	CASSVDTGGEKLFF	TGTGCCAGCAGCGTAGACACCGGAGGGGAAAAACTGTTTTTT
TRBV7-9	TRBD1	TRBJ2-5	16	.	CSSSDLGTVRGETQYF	TGTTCCAGCAGCGACCTGGGGACAGTTCGGGGAGAGACCCAGTACTTC
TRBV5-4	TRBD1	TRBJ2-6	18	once	CASSPWTGASSGANVLTF	TGTGCCAGCAGCCCGTGGACAGGCGCTAGCTCTGGGGCCAACGTCCTGACTTTC
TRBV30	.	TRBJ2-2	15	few	CAWTEQSTNTGELFF	TGTGCCTGGACCGAGCAAAGCACGAACACCGGGGAGCTGTTTTTT
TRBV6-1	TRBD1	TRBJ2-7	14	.	CASSWDRSTYEQYF	TGTGCCAGCAGTTGGGACAGGTCAACCTACGAGCAGTACTTC
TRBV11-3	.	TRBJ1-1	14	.	CASSLDSGGTEAFF	TGTGCCAGCAGCTTAGATTCCGGGGGCACTGAAGCTTTCTTT
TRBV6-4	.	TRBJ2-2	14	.	CASSEWAGAGELFF	TGTGCCAGCAGTGAATGGGCAGGGGCCGGGGAGCTGTTTTTT
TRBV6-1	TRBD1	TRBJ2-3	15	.	CASKSGQGVEDTQYF	TGTGCCAGCAAATCGGGACAGGGGGTCGAAGATACGCAGTATTTT
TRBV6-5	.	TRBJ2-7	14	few	CASSYSGGLRKQYF	TGTGCCAGCAGTTACTCTGGCGGCCTACGGAAGCAGTACTTC
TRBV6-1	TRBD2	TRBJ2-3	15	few	CASSWTSGGQDTQYF	TGTGCCAGCAGTTGGACTAGCGGGGGCCAGGATACGCAGTATTTT
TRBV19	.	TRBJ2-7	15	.	CASSIGGGGSYEQYF	TGTGCCAGTAGTATCGGAGGGGGGGGCTCCTACGAGCAGTACTTC
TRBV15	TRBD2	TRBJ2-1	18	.	CATSRERLAGGSYNEQFF	TGTGCCACCAGCAGAGAACGACTAGCGGGAGGGTCCTACAATGAGCAGTTCTTC
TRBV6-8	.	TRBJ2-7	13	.	CASSHRDGYEQYF	TGTGCCAGCAGTCACAGGGATGGGTACGAGCAGTACTTC
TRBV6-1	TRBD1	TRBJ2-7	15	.	CASSPRPTGGGEQYF	TGTGCCAGCAGCCCCCGGCCGACAGGGGGCGGCGAGCAGTACTTC
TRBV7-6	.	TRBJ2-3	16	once	CASSLSPRISTDTQYF	TGTGCCAGCAGCTTATCCCCCAGGATTAGCACAGATACGCAGTATTTT
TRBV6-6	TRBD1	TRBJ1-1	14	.	CAVKWGQGNTEAFF	TGTGCCGTAAAGTGGGGACAGGGGAACACTGAAGCTTTCTTT
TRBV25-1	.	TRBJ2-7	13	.	CASSETSGREQYF	TGTGCCAGCAGTGAAACTAGTGGGCGAGAGCAGTACTTC
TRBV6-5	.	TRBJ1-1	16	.	CASSYSFRDLVTEAFF	TGTGCCAGCAGTTACTCGTTTCGGGATTTGGTCACTGAAGCTTTCTTT
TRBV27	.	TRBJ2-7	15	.	CASRLTGNGAYEQYF	TGTGCCAGCAGACTCACAGGGAACGGAGCCTACGAGCAGTACTTC
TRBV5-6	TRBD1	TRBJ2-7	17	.	CASSAETGGVFIYEQYF	TGTGCCAGCAGCGCGGAAACAGGGGGCGTCTTTATCTACGAGCAGTACTTC